This TCR beta chain came from a study of blood T cells in healthy people across ages (dated by TCRdb to the mid-2010s). Background on the whole study: Template switching captured roughly one uniquely barcoded TCR beta cDNA molecule per two T cells in model experiments. For two donors (one aged 18 to 30 and one aged 80 or older), the study analyzed two additional independent replicas of 1 million unique cDNA reads from the same blood draw. To track age-related changes in TCR beta repertoire diversity, the study relied on deep sequencing normalized with unique cDNA molecular identifiers. To avoid experimental bias, donors of different ages were spread randomly across the sequencing lanes. The donors were split into four age groups: young (average around 15 years), middle-aged (roughly 42), aged (around 67) and long-lived (under 85). The study at large found these results: The long-lived group showed more naive CD4+ T cells, fewer expanded clones and increased TCR diversity than the aged group, suggesting age selection. Bulk unsorted PBMC profiling prevented conclusive comparison of naive and antigen-experienced compartments. Observed TCR beta diversity per million T cells fell roughly linearly with age, and a significant reduction was already apparent by age about 43. Donor CMV infection status was unknown, potentially confounding age-related changes in expanded clonotypes. There was a strong correlation between observed TCR beta diversity and the percentage of naive T cells measured by flow cytometry. Estimates of total diversity based on one million sequenced T cells were regarded as lower bounds and as underestimates.

The germline V gene encodes CDR1 SEHNR and CDR2 FQNEAQ (reference sequence). The CDR3 sequence holds 16 residues, the cysteine and phenylalanine included. This entry keeps only the CDR3 DNA: 48 bases, framed from base 1. Trimming costs V 2 bases and J 0 bases, and their ends lie 13 bases apart. Concerning this clonotype itself: It lacks a known antigen. Base-call qualities are not available, and no considerably larger clone is one nucleotide away.

The donors were roughly 39 Caucasian individuals from Russia, aged 6 to 90 years, who were systemically healthy. Each donor gave ten milliliters of peripheral blood, collected into EDTA-treated Vacutainer tubes. Ficoll-Paque density-gradient centrifugation was used to isolate PBMCs, with at least 6.5 million per sample. Trizol reagent was used to extract total RNA from the PBMCs, yielding at least 6 micrograms per sample. For every donor, an aliquot of PBMCs went through flow cytometry to measure the percentages of naive CD45RAhigh/CD27high T cells. Library preparation was by 5' RACE. Sequenced on an Illumina HiSeq 2500. A second PCR of about 7 to 12 cycles was run with a J-beta primer mix and a sample-barcoded 5' primer. Each TCR beta cDNA molecule received a unique molecular identifier from a template-switch 5' adaptor carrying 12 random nucleotides. Each sample yielded at least 3 million CDR3-containing paired-end reads. The Mint cDNA synthesis kit, primed by a TRBC-specific oligonucleotide, was used to synthesize first-strand cDNA from all RNA. Following uracil-DNA glycosylase treatment, a first 18-cycle PCR with universal primers M1SS and BC2_uni_R was performed on all cDNA. Under the source paper's analysis protocol: For normalization, 1 million high-quality reads were randomly selected from each sample, with every read carrying a distinct molecular identifier. Reads with shared molecular identifiers were discarded instead of being binned into consensus sequences. MiTCR, with a Q25 quality threshold and the strictest error-elimination algorithm, was used for CDR3 identification, clonotype clustering and error correction. A nonparametric unseen species model with Euler transformation was used to estimate lower-bound total TCR beta diversity. The public reads were reanalyzed by TCRdb: fastp trimming at Q25, MiXCR alignment, in-frame beta chains only. Every CDR3 protein is listed once, alongside the most common genes and DNA of its rows. The V and J calls and clone size are TCRdb's, not the authors'. Across this sample there are more than 650,000 distinct CDR3 sequences, with about a fifth seen only once. The ten most abundant clones make up about 22% of the sample.

The sequence is built from TRBV7-9 and TRBJ1-2; D gene: possibly TRBD1, on 5 matching bases. The sequence derives from an older man in good health. The sequenced sample was blood. DNA sequence: TGTGCCAGCAGCTTACTGGGGACCGCGGCTAACTATGGCTACACCTTC. Its translation reads: CASSLLGTAANYGYTF.